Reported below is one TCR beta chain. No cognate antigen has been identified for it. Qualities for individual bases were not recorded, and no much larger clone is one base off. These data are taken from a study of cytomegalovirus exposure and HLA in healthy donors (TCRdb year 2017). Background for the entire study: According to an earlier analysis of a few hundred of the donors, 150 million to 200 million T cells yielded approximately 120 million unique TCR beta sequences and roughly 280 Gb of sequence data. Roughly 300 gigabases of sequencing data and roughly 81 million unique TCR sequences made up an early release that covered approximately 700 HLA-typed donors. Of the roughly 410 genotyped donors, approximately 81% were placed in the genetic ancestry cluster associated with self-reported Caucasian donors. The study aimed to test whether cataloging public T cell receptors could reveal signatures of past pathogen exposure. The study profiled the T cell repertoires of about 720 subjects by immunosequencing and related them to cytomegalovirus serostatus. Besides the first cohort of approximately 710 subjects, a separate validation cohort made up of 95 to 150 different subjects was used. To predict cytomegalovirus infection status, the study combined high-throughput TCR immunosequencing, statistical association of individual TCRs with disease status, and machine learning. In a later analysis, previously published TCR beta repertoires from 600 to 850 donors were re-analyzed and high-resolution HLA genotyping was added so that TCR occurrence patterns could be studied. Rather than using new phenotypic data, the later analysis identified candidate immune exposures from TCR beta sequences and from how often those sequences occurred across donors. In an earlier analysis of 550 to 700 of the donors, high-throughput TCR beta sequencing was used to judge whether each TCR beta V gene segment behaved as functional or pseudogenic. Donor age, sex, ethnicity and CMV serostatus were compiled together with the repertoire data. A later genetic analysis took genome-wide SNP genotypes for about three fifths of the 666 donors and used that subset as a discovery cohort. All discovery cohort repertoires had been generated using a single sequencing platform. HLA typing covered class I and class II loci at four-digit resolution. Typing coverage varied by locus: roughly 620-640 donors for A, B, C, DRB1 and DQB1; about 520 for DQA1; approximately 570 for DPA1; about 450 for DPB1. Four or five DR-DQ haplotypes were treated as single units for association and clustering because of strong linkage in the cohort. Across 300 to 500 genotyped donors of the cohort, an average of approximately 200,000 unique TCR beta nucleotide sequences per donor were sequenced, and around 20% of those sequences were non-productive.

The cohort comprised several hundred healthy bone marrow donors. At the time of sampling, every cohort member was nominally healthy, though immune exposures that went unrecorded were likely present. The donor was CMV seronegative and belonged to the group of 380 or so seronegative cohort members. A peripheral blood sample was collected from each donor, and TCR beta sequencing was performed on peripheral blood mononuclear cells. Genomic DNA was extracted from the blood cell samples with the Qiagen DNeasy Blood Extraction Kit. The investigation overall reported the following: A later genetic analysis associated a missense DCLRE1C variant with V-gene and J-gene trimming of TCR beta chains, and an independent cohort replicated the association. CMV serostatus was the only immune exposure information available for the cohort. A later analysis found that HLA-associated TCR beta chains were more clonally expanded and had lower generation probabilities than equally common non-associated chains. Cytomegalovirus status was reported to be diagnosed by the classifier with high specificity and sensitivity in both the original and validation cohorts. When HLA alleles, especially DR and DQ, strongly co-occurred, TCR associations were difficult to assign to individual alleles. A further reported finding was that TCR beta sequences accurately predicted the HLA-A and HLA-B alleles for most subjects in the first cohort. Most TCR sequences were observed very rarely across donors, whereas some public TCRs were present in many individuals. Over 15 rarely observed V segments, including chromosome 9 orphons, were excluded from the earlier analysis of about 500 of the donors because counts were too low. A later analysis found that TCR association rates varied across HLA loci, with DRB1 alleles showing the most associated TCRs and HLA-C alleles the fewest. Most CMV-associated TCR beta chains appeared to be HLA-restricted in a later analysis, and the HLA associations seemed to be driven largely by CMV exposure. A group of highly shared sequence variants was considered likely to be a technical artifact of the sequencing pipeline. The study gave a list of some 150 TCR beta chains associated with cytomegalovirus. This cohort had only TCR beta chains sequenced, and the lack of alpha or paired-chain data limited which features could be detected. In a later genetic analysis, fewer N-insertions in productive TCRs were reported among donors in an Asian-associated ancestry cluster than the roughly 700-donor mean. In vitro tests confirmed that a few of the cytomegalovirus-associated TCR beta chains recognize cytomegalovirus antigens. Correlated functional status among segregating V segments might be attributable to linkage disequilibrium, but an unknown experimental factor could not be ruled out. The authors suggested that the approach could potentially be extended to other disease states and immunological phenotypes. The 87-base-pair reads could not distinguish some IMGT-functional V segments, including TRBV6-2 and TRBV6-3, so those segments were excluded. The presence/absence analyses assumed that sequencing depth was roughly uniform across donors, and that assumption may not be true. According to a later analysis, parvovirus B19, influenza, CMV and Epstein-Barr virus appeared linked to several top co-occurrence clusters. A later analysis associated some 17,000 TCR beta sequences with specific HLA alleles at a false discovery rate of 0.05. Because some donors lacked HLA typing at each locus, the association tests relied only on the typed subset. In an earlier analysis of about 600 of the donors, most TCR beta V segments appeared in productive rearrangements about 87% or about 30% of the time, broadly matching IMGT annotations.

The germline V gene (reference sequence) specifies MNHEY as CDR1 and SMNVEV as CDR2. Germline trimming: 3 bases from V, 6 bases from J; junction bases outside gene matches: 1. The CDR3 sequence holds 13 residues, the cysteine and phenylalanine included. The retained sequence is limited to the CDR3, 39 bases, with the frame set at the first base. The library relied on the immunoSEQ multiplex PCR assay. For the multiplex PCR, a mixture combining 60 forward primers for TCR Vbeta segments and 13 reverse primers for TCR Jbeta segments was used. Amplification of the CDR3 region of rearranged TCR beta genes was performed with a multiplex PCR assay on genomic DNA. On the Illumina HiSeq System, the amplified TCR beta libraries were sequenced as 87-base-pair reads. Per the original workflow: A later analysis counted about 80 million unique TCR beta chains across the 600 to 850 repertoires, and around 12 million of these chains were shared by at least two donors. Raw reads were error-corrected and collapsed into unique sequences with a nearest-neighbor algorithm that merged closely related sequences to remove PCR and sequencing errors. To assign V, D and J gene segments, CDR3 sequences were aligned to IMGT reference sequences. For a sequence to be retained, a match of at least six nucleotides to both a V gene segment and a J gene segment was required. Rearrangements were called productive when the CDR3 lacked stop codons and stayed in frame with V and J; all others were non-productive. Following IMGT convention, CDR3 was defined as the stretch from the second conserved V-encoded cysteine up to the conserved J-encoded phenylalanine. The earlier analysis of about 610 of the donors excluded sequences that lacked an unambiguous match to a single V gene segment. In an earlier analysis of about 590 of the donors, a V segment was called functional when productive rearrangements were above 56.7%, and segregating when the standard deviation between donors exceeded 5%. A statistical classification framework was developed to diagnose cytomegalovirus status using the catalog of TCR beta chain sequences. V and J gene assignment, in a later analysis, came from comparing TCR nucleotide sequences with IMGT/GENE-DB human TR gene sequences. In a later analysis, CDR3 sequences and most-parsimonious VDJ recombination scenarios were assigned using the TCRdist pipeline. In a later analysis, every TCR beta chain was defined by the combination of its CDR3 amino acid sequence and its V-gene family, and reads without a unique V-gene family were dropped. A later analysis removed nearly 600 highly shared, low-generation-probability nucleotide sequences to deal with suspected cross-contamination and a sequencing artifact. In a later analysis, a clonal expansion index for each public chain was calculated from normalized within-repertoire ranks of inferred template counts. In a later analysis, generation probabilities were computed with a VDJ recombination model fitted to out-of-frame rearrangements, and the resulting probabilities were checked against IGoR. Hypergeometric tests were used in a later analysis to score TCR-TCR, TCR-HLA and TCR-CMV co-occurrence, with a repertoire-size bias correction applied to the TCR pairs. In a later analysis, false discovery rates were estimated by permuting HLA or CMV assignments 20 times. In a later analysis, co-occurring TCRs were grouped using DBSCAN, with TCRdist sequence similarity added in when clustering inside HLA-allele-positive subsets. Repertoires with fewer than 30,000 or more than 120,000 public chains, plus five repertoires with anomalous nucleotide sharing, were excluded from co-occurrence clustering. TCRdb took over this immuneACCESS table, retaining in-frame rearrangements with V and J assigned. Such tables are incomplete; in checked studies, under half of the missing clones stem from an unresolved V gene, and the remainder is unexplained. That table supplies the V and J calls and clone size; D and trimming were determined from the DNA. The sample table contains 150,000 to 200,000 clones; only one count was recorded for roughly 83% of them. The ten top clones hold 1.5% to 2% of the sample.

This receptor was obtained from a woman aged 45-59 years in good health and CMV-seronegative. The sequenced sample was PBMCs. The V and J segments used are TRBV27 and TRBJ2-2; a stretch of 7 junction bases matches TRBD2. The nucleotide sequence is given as TGTGCCAGCAGTTTTCGGGAGGCCGGGGAGCTGTTTTTT. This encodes CASSFREAGELFF.